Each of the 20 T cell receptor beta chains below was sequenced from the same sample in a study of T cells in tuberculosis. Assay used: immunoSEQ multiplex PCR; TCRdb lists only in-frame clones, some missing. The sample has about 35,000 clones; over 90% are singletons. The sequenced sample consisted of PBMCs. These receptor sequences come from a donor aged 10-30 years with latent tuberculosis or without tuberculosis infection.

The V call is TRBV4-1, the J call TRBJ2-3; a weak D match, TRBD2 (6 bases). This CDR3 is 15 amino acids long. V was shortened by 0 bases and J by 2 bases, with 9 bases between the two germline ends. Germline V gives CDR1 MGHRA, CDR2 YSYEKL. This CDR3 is CASSQEGLSTDTQYF. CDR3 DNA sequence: TGCGCCAGCAGCCAAGAGGGACTCTCCACAGATACGCAGTATTTT.

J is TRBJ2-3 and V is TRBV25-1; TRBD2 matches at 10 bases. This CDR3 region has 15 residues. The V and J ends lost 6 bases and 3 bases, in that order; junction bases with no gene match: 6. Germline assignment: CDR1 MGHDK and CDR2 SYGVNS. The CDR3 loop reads CASRLSGGATDTQYF. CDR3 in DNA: TGTGCCAGCAGGTTAAGCGGGGGGGCAACAGATACGCAGTATTTT.

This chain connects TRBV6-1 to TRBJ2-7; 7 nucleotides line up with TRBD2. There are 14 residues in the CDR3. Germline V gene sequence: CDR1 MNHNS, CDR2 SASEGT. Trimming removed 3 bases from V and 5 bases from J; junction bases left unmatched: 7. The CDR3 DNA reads TGTGCCAGCAGTGACCGGGACGGGGGGAACGAGCAGTACTTC. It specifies CASSDRDGGNEQYF.

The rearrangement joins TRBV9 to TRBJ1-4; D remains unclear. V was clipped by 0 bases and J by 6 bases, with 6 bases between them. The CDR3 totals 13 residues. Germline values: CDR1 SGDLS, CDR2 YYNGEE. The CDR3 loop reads CASSVEPDEKLFF. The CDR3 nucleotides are TGTGCCAGCAGCGTAGAGCCCGATGAAAAACTGTTTTTT.

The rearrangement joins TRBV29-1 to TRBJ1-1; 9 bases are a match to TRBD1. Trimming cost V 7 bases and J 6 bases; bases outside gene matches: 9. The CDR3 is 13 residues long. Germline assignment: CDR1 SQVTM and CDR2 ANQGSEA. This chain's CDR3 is CSGLQGALAEAFF. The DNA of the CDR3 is TGCAGCGGTCTACAGGGGGCTCTCGCTGAAGCTTTCTTT. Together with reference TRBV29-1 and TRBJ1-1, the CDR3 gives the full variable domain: SAVISQKPSRDICQRGTSLTIQCQVDSQVTMMFWYRQQPGQSLTLIATANQGSEATYESGFVIDKFPISRPNLTFSTLTVSNMSPEDSSIYLCSGLQGALAEAFFGQGTRLTVV.

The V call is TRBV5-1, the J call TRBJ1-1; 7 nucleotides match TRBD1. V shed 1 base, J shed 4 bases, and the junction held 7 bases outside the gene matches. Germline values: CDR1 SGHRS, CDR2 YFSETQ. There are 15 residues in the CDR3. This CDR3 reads CASSLITGDPTEAFF. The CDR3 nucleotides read TGCGCCAGCAGCTTGATTACAGGGGATCCCACTGAAGCTTTCTTT. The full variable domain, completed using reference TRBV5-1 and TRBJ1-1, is KAGVTQTPRYLIKTRGQQVTLSCSPISGHRSVSWYQQTPGQGLQFLFEYFSETQRNKGNFPGRFSGRQFSNSRSEMNVSTLELGDSALYLCASSLITGDPTEAFFGQGTRLTVV.

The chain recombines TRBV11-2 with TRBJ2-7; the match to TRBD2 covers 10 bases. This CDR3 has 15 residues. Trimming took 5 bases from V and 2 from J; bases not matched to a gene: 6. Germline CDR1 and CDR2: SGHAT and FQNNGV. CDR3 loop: CASSPRTSGPYEQYF. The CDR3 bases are TGTGCCAGCAGCCCTCGGACTAGCGGCCCCTACGAGCAGTACTTC.

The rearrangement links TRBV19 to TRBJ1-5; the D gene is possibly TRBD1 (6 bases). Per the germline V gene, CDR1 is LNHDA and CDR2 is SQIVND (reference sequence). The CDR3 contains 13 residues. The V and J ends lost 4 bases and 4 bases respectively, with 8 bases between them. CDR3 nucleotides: TGTGCCAGTAGTAAGGACAGAAATCAGCCCCAGCATTTT. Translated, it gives CASSKDRNQPQHF.

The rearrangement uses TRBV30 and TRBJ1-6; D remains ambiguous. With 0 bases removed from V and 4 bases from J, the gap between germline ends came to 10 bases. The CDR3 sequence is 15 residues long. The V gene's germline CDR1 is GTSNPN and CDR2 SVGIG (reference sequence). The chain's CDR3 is CAWSVKGGYNSPLHF. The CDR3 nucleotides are TGTGCCTGGAGTGTGAAGGGAGGGTATAATTCACCCCTCCACTTT.

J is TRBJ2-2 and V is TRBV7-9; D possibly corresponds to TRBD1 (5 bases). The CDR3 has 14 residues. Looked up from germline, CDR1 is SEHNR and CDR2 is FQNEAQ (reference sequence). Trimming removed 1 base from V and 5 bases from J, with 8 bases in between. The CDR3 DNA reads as TGTGCCAGCAGCTTAGGACAGAAAACCGGGGAGCTGTTTTTT. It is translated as CASSLGQKTGELFF. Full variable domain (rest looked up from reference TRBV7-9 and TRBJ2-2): DTGVSQNPRHKITKRGQNVTFRCDPISEHNRLYWYRQTLGQGPEFLTYFQNEAQLEKSRLLSDRFSAERPKGSFSTLEIQRTEQGDSAMYLCASSLGQKTGELFFGEGSRLTVL.

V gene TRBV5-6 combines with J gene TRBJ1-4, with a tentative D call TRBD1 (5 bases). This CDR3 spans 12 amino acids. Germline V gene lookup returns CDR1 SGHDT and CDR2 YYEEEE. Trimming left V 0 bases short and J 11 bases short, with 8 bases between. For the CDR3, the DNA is TGTGCCAGCAGCTTGGCAGGGATGAAACTGTTTTTT. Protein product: CASSLAGMKLFF.

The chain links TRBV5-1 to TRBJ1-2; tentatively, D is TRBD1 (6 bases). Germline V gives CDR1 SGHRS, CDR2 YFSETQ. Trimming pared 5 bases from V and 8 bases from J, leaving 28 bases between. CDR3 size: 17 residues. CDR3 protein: CASRPQVRTALLWGYTF. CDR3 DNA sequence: TGCGCCAGCAGACCCCAAGTAAGGACAGCCCTCCTTTGGGGCTACACCTTC.

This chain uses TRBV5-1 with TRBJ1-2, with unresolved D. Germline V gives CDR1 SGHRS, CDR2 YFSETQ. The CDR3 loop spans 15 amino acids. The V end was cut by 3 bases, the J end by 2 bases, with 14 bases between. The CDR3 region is CASSSTRAENYGYTF. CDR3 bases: TGCGCCAGCAGCTCAACGAGGGCAGAAAACTATGGCTACACCTTC. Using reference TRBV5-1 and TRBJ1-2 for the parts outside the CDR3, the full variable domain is KAGVTQTPRYLIKTRGQQVTLSCSPISGHRSVSWYQQTPGQGLQFLFEYFSETQRNKGNFPGRFSGRQFSNSRSEMNVSTLELGDSALYLCASSSTRAENYGYTFGSGTRLTVV.

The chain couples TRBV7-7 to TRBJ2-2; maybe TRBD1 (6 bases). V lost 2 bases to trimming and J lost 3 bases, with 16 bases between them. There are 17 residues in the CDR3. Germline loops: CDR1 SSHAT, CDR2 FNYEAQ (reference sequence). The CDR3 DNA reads TGTGCCAGCAGCTTATCCACACAGGGACGGGACACCGGGGAGCTGTTTTTT. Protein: CASSLSTQGRDTGELFF.

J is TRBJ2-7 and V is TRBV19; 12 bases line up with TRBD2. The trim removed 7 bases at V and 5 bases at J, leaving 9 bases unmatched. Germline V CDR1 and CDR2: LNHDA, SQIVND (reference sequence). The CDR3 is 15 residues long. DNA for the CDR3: TGTGCCAGTAATCCTAGCGGGGGGGGAAACGACGAGCAGTACTTC. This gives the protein CASNPSGGGNDEQYF.

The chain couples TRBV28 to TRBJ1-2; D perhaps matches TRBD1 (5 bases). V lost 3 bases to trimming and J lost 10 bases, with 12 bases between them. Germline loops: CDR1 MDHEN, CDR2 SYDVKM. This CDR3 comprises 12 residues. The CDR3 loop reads CASSLIWGDYTF. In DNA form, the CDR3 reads TGTGCCAGCAGTTTGATATGGGGGGACTACACCTTC.

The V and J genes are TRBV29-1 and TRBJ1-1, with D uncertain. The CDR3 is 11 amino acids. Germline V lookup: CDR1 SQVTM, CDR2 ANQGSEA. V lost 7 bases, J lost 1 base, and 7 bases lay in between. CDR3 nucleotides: TGCAGCGGAACAGCGAACACTGAAGCTTTCTTT. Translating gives CSGTANTEAFF.

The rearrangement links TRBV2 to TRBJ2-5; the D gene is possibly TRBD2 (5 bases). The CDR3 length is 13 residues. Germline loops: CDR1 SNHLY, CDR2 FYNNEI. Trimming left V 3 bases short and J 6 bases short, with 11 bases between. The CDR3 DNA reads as TGTGCCAGCAGTGACGGCGGGCTCAAGACCCAGTACTTC. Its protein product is CASSDGGLKTQYF.

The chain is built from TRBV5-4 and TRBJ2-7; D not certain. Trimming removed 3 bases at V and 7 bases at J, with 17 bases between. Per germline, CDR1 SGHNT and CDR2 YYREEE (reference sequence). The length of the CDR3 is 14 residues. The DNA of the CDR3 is TGTGCCAGCAGCTCCTCTCTCCCAGGAAGGGAGCAGTACTTC. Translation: CASSSSLPGREQYF. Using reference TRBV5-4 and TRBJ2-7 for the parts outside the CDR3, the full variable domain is ETGVTQSPTHLIKTRGQQVTLRCSSQSGHNTVSWYQQALGQGPQFIFQYYREEENGRGNFPPRFSGLQFPNYSSELNVNALELDDSALYLCASSSSLPGREQYFGPGTRLTVT.

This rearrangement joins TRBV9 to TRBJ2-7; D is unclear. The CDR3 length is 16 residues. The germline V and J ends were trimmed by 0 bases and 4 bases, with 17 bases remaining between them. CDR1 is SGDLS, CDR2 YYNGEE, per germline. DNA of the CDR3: TGTGCCAGCAGCGTAGGGTTGGGCAGAGCCTTTTACGAGCAGTACTTC. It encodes CASSVGLGRAFYEQYF. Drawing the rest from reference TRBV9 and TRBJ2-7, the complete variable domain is DSGVTQTPKHLITATGQRVTLRCSPRSGDLSVYWYQQSLDQGLQFLIQYYNGEERAKGNILERFSAQQFPDLHSELNLSSLELGDSALYFCASSVGLGRAFYEQYFGPGTRLTVT.